These 30 T cell receptor beta chains came from one sample sequenced in a study of blood T cell repertoires in COVID-19. Repertoires were generated with immunoSEQ multiplex PCR, while TCRdb's copy carries only in-frame clones and drops some. Here the sample spans approximately 65,000 clones, 88% being singletons. The sample comprised peripheral blood. Source of these receptors: a human donor in a cohort sampled during active COVID-19.

The CDR3 reads CAWSGRGNTYEQYF. The DNA of the CDR3 is TGTGCCTGGAGTGGCAGGGGGAATACCTACGAGCAGTACTTC. V usage is TRBV30 and J usage is TRBJ2-7; 7 bases match TRBD1. V lost 1 base and J lost 2; bases outside the gene matches: 5. Germline values: CDR1 GTSNPN, CDR2 SVGIG (reference sequence). The CDR3 loop spans 14 amino acids.

The V and J genes are TRBV2 and TRBJ1-6; no clear D. Germline assignment: CDR1 SNHLY and CDR2 FYNNEI. The V gene lost 1 base and the J gene lost 10 bases, with 8 bases spanning the gap. The CDR3 contains 13 residues. In DNA form, the CDR3 reads TGTGCCAGCAGTGAAGAGAGAAACTCACCCCTCCACTTT. Encoded protein: CASSEERNSPLHF.

The chain has TRBV2 and TRBJ2-2; possible D gene TRBD1, 5 bases. CDR3 length equals 15 residues. Trimming removed 3 bases from V and 1 base from J, with 9 bases in between. CDR1 is SNHLY, CDR2 FYNNEI, per germline. The CDR3 coding sequence is TGTGCCAGCAGTGACTGGACAATGAACACCGGGGAGCTGTTTTTT. Translating it yields CASSDWTMNTGELFF.

The CDR3 DNA is TGTGCCAGCAGCCAGACTAGCGGGGGCGGGGAGCTGTTTTTT. Translating it yields CASSQTSGGGELFF. The gene calls are TRBV7-3 and TRBJ2-2; TRBD2 matches 12 bases. V lost 5 bases and J lost 7; bases outside the gene matches: 2. This CDR3 region has 14 residues. Germline V gene sequence: CDR1 SGHTA, CDR2 FQGTGA. The whole variable domain, remainder taken from reference TRBV7-3 and TRBJ2-2, is GAGVSQTPSNKVTEKGKYVELRCDPISGHTALYWYRQSLGQGPEFLIYFQGTGAADDSGLPNDRFFAVRPEGSVSTLKIQRTERGDSAVYLCASSQTSGGGELFFGEGSRLTVL.

The chain is built from TRBV18 and TRBJ2-7, with 10 bases that match TRBD2. The CDR3 sequence is 14 residues long. The J segment lost 4 bases and the V segment lost 8 bases, leaving 8 bases of the junction unmatched. The germline CDR1 and CDR2 sequences are KGHSH and LQKENI. DNA of the CDR3: TGTGCCAGCCGGGCTGGGACTAGCGCATACGAGCAGTACTTC. Its translation is CASRAGTSAYEQYF. The full variable domain, with the rest looked up from reference TRBV18 and TRBJ2-7, is NAGVMQNPRHLVRRRGQEARLRCSPMKGHSHVYWYRQLPEEGLKFMVYLQKENIIDESGMPKERFSAEFPKEGPSILRIQQVVRGDSAAYFCASRAGTSAYEQYFGPGTRLTVT.

The chain has TRBV28 and TRBJ2-5; D is undetermined. Germline values: CDR1 MDHEN, CDR2 SYDVKM. V gave up 4 bases and J gave up 4 bases, with 7 bases separating them. The CDR3 has 12 residues. The CDR3 coding sequence is TGTGCCAGCAGTTCCCGGTTAGAGACCCAGTACTTC. Amino acids: CASSSRLETQYF.

J is TRBJ1-3 and V is TRBV28; TRBD1 aligns across 9 bases. Germline values: CDR1 MDHEN, CDR2 SYDVKM. This CDR3 has 15 amino acids. Trimming removed 2 bases from V and 4 bases from J; junction bases left unmatched: 3. The chain's CDR3 is CASSLTGGKGNTIYF. CDR3 bases: TGTGCCAGCAGTTTAACAGGGGGCAAGGGAAACACCATATATTTT.

In this sample, this clone turned up a few times. The rearrangement links TRBV5-1 to TRBJ2-3; possible D gene TRBD2, 6 bases. The CDR3 is made up of 15 amino acids. Germline V CDR1 and CDR2: SGHRS, YFSETQ. V dropped 5 bases and J dropped 2 bases, with 15 bases sitting between them. The CDR3 coding sequence is TGCGCCAGCAGTCCGGGCAGCGGGCTCACAGATACGCAGTATTTT. Protein product: CASSPGSGLTDTQYF.

V gene TRBV3-1 (or the pseudogene TRBV3-2) combines with J gene TRBJ1-1; D gene uncertain. Germline V gives CDR1 LGHDT, CDR2 YNNKEL (reference sequence). Trimming pared 4 bases from V and 1 base from J, leaving 10 bases between. CDR3 length equals 14 residues. CDR3 amino acids: CASSRNTQNTEAFF. CDR3 nucleotides: TGTGCCAGCAGCCGTAATACTCAGAACACTGAAGCTTTCTTT.

The CDR3 loop is CASSLGQNYGYTF. The CDR3 bases are TGTGCCAGCAGCTTGGGACAGAACTATGGCTACACCTTC. The chain couples TRBV7-2 to TRBJ1-2, with TRBD1 matching 7 bases. Germline V gives CDR1 SGHTA, CDR2 FQGNSA. Trimming removed 3 bases from V and 2 bases from J; junction bases left unmatched: 0. The CDR3 length is 13 residues.

The chain combines TRBV7-9 with TRBJ2-3; 9 nucleotides line up with TRBD1. With 4 bases clipped from V and 7 bases from J, the junction kept 9 bases outside the gene matches. The CDR3 consists of 15 residues. Per germline, CDR1 SEHNR and CDR2 FQNEAQ (reference sequence). CDR3 amino acids: CASSSGTGGLYTQYF. The CDR3 DNA follows: TGTGCCAGCAGCTCCGGAACAGGGGGCTTATATACGCAGTATTTT. The whole variable domain, remainder taken from reference TRBV7-9 and TRBJ2-3, is DTGVSQNPRHKITKRGQNVTFRCDPISEHNRLYWYRQTLGQGPEFLTYFQNEAQLEKSRLLSDRFSAERPKGSFSTLEIQRTEQGDSAMYLCASSSGTGGLYTQYFGPGTRLTVL.

The count of this clone is one. The chain joins TRBV2 to TRBJ2-4, with TRBD2 matching 13 bases. After removal of 3 bases from V and 0 bases from J, the junction contained 11 bases not matched to a gene. CDR3 length: 20 amino acids. Germline V gene sequence: CDR1 SNHLY, CDR2 FYNNEI. CDR3 coding DNA: TGTGCCAGCAGTGAGTATCGACTAGCGGGGGGACGTAGAGCCAAAAACATTCAGTACTTC. Residues: CASSEYRLAGGRRAKNIQYF. The variable domain in full, with the rest retrieved from reference TRBV2 and TRBJ2-4, is EPEVTQTPSHQVTQMGQEVILRCVPISNHLYFYWYRQILGQKVEFLVSFYNNEISEKSEIFDDQFSVERPDGSNFTLKIRSTKLEDSAMYFCASSEYRLAGGRRAKNIQYFGAGTRLSVL.

This rearrangement joins TRBV5-1 to TRBJ1-4; possibly TRBD1 for D (5 bases). This CDR3 contains 15 residues. Germline V gene sequence: CDR1 SGHRS, CDR2 YFSETQ. V lost 4 bases, J lost 0 bases, and 10 bases lay in between. CDR3 nucleotides: TGCGCCAGCAGCCCGGGGGGGTCAACTAATGAAAAACTGTTTTTT. This encodes CASSPGGSTNEKLFF. The variable domain in full, completed from reference TRBV5-1 and TRBJ1-4, reads KAGVTQTPRYLIKTRGQQVTLSCSPISGHRSVSWYQQTPGQGLQFLFEYFSETQRNKGNFPGRFSGRQFSNSRSEMNVSTLELGDSALYLCASSPGGSTNEKLFFGSGTQLSVL.

The chain couples TRBV18 to TRBJ2-1; 12 positions agree with TRBD2. Germline loops: CDR1 KGHSH, CDR2 LQKENI. V shed 6 bases, J shed 4 bases, and the junction held 7 bases outside the gene matches. The CDR3 sequence is 16 residues long. DNA of the CDR3: TGTGCCAGCTCCTACCGGACTAGCGGGGATTACAATGAGCAGTTCTTC. Amino acids: CASSYRTSGDYNEQFF.

For the CDR3, the DNA is TGTGCCAGCAGCTTAGAGGACTGGGGGCAAGGCTACACCTTC. It specifies CASSLEDWGQGYTF. The genes are TRBV7-9 and TRBJ1-2; D may be TRBD1 (6 bases). The germline CDR1 and CDR2 sequences are SEHNR and FQNEAQ (reference sequence). The V end lost 1 base, the J end lost 8 bases, and 14 bases lay between the germline ends. The CDR3 is 14 residues long.

V usage is TRBV4-1 and J usage is TRBJ1-6; D remains unclear. This CDR3 spans 13 amino acids. CDR1 MGHRA and CDR2 YSYEKL come from the germline V gene. V lost 1 base to trimming and J lost 10 bases, with 8 bases between them. The CDR3 protein is CASSQAIESPLHF. Written as DNA, the CDR3 is TGCGCCAGCAGCCAAGCTATTGAGTCACCCCTCCACTTT.

V gene TRBV19 combines with J gene TRBJ1-3, with TRBD1 matching 7 bases. CDR1 is LNHDA and CDR2 is SQIVND in the germline V gene (reference sequence). The CDR3 is 17 residues long. Germline trimming cut 0 bases from V and 0 bases from J; bases unmatched to any gene: 5. The DNA for the CDR3 is TGTGCCAGTAGTATAGACCGGGACAGCCACTCTGGAAACACCATATATTTT. Protein: CASSIDRDSHSGNTIYF.

The J gene is TRBJ2-3, the V gene TRBV2; D is unclear. The germline V and J ends were trimmed by 6 bases and 0 bases, with 4 bases remaining between them. This CDR3 is 12 amino acids long. Germline V lookup: CDR1 SNHLY, CDR2 FYNNEI. CDR3 sequence reads: CASSYSTDTQYF. As DNA, the CDR3 is TGTGCCAGCAGCTACAGCACAGATACGCAGTATTTT.

The rearrangement uses TRBV5-5 and TRBJ2-7; D might be TRBD1 (5 bases). From germline, CDR1 is SGHKS and CDR2 YYEKEE (reference sequence). The V end lost 7 bases, the J end lost 0 bases, and 14 bases lay between the germline ends. This CDR3 is built from 14 residues. CDR3 DNA: TGTGCCAGCGCCGCAAAGGGGATCTCCTACGAGCAGTACTTC. Protein: CASAAKGISYEQYF.

Written as DNA, the CDR3 is TGCGCCAGCAGCCAGGCAACTACGACAGGCAATAACTATGGCTACACCTTC. As protein: CASSQATTTGNNYGYTF. This rearrangement joins TRBV4-1 to TRBJ1-2; the D gene is possibly TRBD1 (6 bases). The CDR3 is 17 amino acids. V was cut by 3 bases and J by 1 base, with 18 bases left in between. Per germline, CDR1 MGHRA and CDR2 YSYEKL.

The rearrangement uses TRBV6-5 and TRBJ1-5; perhaps TRBD1 as D (5 bases). The V gene lost 0 bases and the J gene lost 1 base, with 10 bases spanning the gap. Germline V gene lookup returns CDR1 MNHEY and CDR2 SVGAGI. The CDR3 covers 16 residues. Written as DNA, the CDR3 is TGTGCCAGCAGTTACTCGAGACCAGGGAGCAATCAGCCCCAGCATTTT. Translated, it gives CASSYSRPGSNQPQHF.

The chain joins TRBV29-1 to TRBJ1-1; D remains unclear. Trimming stripped 8 bases from V and 1 base from J, with 14 bases between. The germline gives CDR1 SQVTM, CDR2 ANQGSEA. The CDR3 consists of 13 residues. In DNA form, the CDR3 reads TGCAGCTCCAAGGAGAGGCGGAACACTGAAGCTTTCTTT. It specifies CSSKERRNTEAFF.

This clone was observed a few times. The rearrangement links TRBV5-1 to TRBJ1-6; no definite D call. The CDR3 contains 14 residues. CDR1 SGHRS and CDR2 YFSETQ come from the germline V gene. Trimming cost V 0 bases and J 13 bases, with 14 bases left between them. In DNA, the CDR3 is TGCGCCAGCAGCTTGGCCATGGGCGCCTTCCCCCTCCACTTT. It is translated as CASSLAMGAFPLHF. The full variable domain, completed using reference TRBV5-1 and TRBJ1-6, is KAGVTQTPRYLIKTRGQQVTLSCSPISGHRSVSWYQQTPGQGLQFLFEYFSETQRNKGNFPGRFSGRQFSNSRSEMNVSTLELGDSALYLCASSLAMGAFPLHFGNGTRLTVT.

CDR3 sequence (DNA): TGTGCCAGCAGCTGGGAGAGCTATGGCTACACCTTC. Its protein is CASSWESYGYTF. The chain carries TRBV7-9 and TRBJ1-2; D uncertain. The CDR3 contains 12 residues. V was cut by 4 bases and J by 4 bases, with 7 bases left in between. Germline values: CDR1 SEHNR, CDR2 FQNEAQ (reference sequence).

The genes are TRBV7-2 and TRBJ2-3, with TRBD2 as a possible D gene (6 bases). V was shortened by 3 bases and J by 5 bases, with 9 bases between the two germline ends. The CDR3 length is 13 residues. The germline V gene has CDR1 SGHTA and CDR2 FQGNSA. The chain's CDR3 is CASSFGTGDTQYF. CDR3 nucleotide sequence: TGTGCCAGCAGCTTTGGGACTGGAGATACGCAGTATTTT. Using reference TRBV7-2 and TRBJ2-3 for the parts outside the CDR3, the full variable domain is GAGVSQSPSNKVTEKGKDVELRCDPISGHTALYWYRQSLGQGLEFLIYFQGNSAPDKSGLPSDRFSAERTGGSVSTLTIQRTQQEDSAVYLCASSFGTGDTQYFGPGTRLTVL.

This chain uses TRBV6-4 with TRBJ2-7, with TRBD2 identical over 10 bases. Trimming cost V 6 bases and J 0 bases; bases outside gene matches: 5. The CDR3 totals 15 residues. Germline V gives CDR1 MRHNA, CDR2 SNTAGT. The CDR3 region is CASRNSGGRSYEQYF. The CDR3 DNA is TGTGCCAGCAGGAATAGCGGGGGGCGCTCCTACGAGCAGTACTTC.

This rearrangement joins TRBV18 to TRBJ2-7; the match to TRBD1 covers 7 bases. This CDR3 region has 12 residues. The germline V gene has CDR1 KGHSH and CDR2 LQKENI. Trimming cost V 5 bases and J 6 bases; bases outside gene matches: 4. CDR3 sequence reads: CASSITGAEQYF. The CDR3 nucleotides read TGTGCCAGCTCAATCACAGGGGCCGAGCAGTACTTC.

V is TRBV5-8 and J is TRBJ2-2; 8 bases are a match to TRBD2. Germline V gene sequence: CDR1 SGHTS, CDR2 YDEGEE. V lost 9 bases to trimming and J lost 8 bases; unmatched junction nucleotides: 18. The CDR3 is 16 residues long. Here the CDR3 DNA reads TGTGCCATCGCCCGAGGACCAAGCGGGAGATTAGGGGAGCTGTTTTTT. Its protein product is CAIARGPSGRLGELFF.

The chain uses TRBV5-4 and TRBJ1-2; 7 positions match TRBD1. The ends lost 4 bases at V and 4 bases at J; junction bases unmatched: 1. The CDR3 consists of 12 residues. CDR1 SGHNT and CDR2 YYREEE come from the germline V gene (reference sequence). The CDR3 DNA sequence: TGTGCCAGCAGCAGGGACAGCTATGGCTACACCTTC. As protein: CASSRDSYGYTF.

The chain couples TRBV6-5 to TRBJ2-7; a possible D gene is TRBD2 (5 bases). V lost 6 bases to trimming and J lost 2 bases, with 8 bases between them. The CDR3 totals 12 residues. Looked up from germline, CDR1 is MNHEY and CDR2 is SVGAGI. In DNA, the CDR3 is TGTGCCAGCAGGCAGACTACCTACGAGCAGTACTTC. Encoded protein: CASRQTTYEQYF.